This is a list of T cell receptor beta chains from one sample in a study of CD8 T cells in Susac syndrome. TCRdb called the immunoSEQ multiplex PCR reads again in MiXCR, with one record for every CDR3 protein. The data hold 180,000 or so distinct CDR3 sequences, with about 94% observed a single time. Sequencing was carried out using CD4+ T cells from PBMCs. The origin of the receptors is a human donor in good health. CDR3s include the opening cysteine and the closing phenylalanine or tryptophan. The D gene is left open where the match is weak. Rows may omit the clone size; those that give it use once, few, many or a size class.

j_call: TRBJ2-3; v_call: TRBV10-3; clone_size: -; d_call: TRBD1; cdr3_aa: CATGQGSTDTQYF; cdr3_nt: TGTGCCACAGGACAGGGTAGCACAGATACGCAGTATTTT
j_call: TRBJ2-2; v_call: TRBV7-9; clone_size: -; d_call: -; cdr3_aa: CASSLRESTGELFF; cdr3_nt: TGTGCCAGCAGCTTGAGGGAGAGCACCGGGGAGCTGTTTTTT
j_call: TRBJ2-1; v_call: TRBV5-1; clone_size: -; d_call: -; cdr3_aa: CASSQGTGSYNEQFF; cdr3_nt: TGCGCCAGCAGCCAGGGGACTGGCTCCTACAATGAGCAGTTCTTC
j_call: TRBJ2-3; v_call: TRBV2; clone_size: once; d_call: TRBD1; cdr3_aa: CASSDPRGRHGTDTQYF; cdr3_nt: TGTGCCAGCAGTGATCCGAGGGGGCGACACGGCACAGATACGCAGTATTTT
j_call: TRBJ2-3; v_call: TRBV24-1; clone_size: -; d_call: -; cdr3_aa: CATSDFRGRTDTQYF; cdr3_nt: TGTGCCACCAGTGATTTTCGGGGACGCACAGATACGCAGTATTTT
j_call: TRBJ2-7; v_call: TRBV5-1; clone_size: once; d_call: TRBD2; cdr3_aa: CASSLAGLAYEQYF; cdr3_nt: TGCGCCAGCAGCTTGGCCGGACTAGCCTACGAGCAGTACTTC
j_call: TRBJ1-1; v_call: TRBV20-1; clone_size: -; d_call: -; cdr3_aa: CSVPSEGIGTEAFF; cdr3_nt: TGCAGTGTTCCGAGTGAAGGGATTGGAACTGAAGCTTTCTTT
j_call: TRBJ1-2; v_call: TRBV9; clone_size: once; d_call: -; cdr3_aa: CASSPQNGGERGYTF; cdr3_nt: TGTGCCAGCAGCCCACAGAATGGCGGGGAACGTGGCTACACCTTC
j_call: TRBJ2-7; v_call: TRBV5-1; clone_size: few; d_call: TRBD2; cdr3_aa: CASSRGTSGHYEQYF; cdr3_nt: TGCGCCAGCAGCCGGGGGACTAGCGGACACTACGAGCAGTACTTC
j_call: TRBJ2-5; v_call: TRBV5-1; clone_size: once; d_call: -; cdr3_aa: CASSRQDRQETQYF; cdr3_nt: TGCGCCAGCAGCCGACAGGACCGCCAAGAGACCCAGTACTTC
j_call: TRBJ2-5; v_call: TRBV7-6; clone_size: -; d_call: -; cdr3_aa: CASSFAGGETQYF; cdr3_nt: TGTGCCAGCAGCTTCGCCGGAGGAGAGACCCAGTACTTC
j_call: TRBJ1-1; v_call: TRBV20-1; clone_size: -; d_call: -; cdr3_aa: CSARHKGKGDTEAFF; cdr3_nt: TGCAGTGCCAGGCACAAGGGAAAAGGGGACACTGAAGCTTTCTTT
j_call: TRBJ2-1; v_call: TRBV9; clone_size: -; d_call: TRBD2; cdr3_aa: CASSRRRVAGLHNEQFF; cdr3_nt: TGTGCCAGCAGTCGCAGAAGAGTAGCGGGGCTCCACAATGAGCAGTTCTTC
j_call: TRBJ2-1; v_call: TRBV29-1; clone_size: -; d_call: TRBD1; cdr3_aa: CSVTGGGTGSYNEQFF; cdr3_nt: TGCAGCGTTACGGGAGGTGGGACAGGGTCCTACAATGAGCAGTTCTTC
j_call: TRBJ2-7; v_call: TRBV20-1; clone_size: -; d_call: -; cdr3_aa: CSARDPRQVSEQYF; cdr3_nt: TGCAGTGCTAGAGATCCCCGACAGGTGAGCGAGCAGTACTTC
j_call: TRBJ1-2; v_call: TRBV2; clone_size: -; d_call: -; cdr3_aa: CASRSSGYTF; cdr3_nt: TGTGCCAGCAGATCCAGCGGCTACACCTTC
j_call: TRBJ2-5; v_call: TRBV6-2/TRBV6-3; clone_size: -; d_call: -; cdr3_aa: CASSWQEQETQYF; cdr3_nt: TGTGCCAGCAGTTGGCAGGAGCAAGAGACCCAGTACTTC
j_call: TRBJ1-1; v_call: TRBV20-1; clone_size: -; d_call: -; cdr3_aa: CSASDSVGTEAFF; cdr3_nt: TGCAGTGCTAGCGACAGCGTGGGGACTGAAGCTTTCTTT
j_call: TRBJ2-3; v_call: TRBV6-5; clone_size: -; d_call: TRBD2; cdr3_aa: CASSYNPSGGLSREYF; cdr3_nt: TGTGCCAGCAGTTACAATCCTAGCGGGGGGCTATCACGAGAGTATTTT
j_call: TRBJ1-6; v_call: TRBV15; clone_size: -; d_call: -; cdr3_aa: CATSREGSNSPLHF; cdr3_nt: TGTGCCACCAGCAGAGAGGGCTCTAATTCACCCCTCCACTTT
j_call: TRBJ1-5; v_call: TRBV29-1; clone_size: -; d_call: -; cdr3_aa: CSVRGFGSNQPQHF; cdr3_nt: TGCAGCGTCCGCGGTTTTGGAAGCAATCAGCCCCAGCATTTT
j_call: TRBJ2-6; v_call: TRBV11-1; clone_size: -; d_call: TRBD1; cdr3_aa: CASSRTGNGANVLTF; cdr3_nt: TGTGCCAGCAGCCGGACAGGGAACGGGGCCAACGTCCTGACTTTC
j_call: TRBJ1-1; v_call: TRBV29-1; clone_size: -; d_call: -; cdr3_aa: CSVLSPLGTEAFF; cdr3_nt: TGCAGCGTCCTTAGCCCTCTGGGCACTGAAGCTTTCTTT
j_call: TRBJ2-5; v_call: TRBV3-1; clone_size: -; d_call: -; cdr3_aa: CASSQLARETQYF; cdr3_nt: TGTGCCAGCAGCCAACTAGCTCGAGAGACCCAGTACTTC
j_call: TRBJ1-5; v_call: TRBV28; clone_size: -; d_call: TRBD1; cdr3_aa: CASSLLGQGERQPQHF; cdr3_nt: TGTGCCAGCAGTTTATTGGGGCAGGGGGAGCGTCAGCCCCAGCATTTT
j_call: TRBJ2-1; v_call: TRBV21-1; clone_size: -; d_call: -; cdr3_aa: CASSKGARVSNEQFF; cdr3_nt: TGTGCCAGCAGCAAAGGAGCGAGGGTTTCGAATGAGCAGTTCTTC
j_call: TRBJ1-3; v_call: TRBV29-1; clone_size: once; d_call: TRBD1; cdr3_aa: CSVEQGAVGNTIYF; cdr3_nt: TGCAGCGTTGAACAGGGGGCAGTGGGAAACACCATATATTTT
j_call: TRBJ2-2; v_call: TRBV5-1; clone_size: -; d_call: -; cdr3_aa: CASGAGNTGELFF; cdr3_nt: TGCGCCAGCGGGGCAGGCAACACCGGGGAGCTGTTTTTT
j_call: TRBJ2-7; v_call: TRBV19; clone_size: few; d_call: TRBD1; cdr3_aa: CASSVGQGAYEQYF; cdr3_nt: TGTGCCAGTAGTGTCGGACAGGGGGCCTACGAGCAGTACTTC
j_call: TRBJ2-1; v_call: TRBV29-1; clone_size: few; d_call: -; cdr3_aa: CSAGRSSYNEQFF; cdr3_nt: TGCAGCGCTGGACGGAGCTCCTACAATGAGCAGTTCTTC
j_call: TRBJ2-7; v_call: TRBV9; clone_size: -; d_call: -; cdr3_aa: CASSVDGRGPDEQYF; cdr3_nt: TGTGCCAGCAGCGTAGATGGAAGGGGACCGGACGAGCAGTACTTC
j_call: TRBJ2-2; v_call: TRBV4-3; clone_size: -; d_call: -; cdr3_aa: CASSLRAPNTGELFF; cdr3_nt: TGCGCCAGCAGCCTCCGGGCCCCGAACACCGGGGAGCTGTTTTTT
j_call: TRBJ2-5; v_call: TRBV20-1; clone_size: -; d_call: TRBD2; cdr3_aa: CSARSLADQETQYF; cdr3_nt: TGCAGTGCTAGATCACTAGCGGACCAAGAGACCCAGTACTTC
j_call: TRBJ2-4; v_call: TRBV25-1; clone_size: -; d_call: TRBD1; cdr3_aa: CASSRSNRGTDIQYF; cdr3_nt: TGTGCCAGCAGCCGATCTAACAGGGGGACGGACATTCAGTACTTC
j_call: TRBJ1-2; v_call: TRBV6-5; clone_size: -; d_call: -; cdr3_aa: CASAGHYGYTF; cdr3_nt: TGTGCCAGCGCGGGGCACTATGGCTACACCTTC
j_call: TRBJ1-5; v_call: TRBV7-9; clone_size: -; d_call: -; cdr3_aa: CASSLVPPGGNQPQHF; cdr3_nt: TGTGCCAGCAGCTTAGTCCCGCCGGGGGGCAATCAGCCCCAGCATTTT
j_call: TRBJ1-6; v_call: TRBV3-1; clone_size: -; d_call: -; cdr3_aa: CASSLQGGGSPLHF; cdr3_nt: TGTGCCAGCAGCCTTCAGGGAGGAGGCTCACCCCTCCACTTT
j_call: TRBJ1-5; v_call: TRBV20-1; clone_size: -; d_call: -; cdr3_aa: CSARWQNNQPQHF; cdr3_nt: TGCAGTGCTAGGTGGCAGAACAATCAGCCCCAGCATTTT
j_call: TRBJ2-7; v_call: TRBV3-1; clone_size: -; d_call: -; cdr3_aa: CASSQGYKTPDYEQYF; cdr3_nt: TGTGCCAGCAGCCAAGGGTATAAAACTCCGGACTACGAGCAGTACTTC
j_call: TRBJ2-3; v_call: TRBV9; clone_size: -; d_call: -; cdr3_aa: CASSVVLTDTQYF; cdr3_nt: TGTGCCAGCAGCGTAGTTCTAACAGATACGCAGTATTTT
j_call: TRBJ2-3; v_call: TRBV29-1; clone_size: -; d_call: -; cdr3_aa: CSVQPDSTDTQYF; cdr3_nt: TGCAGCGTGCAACCGGACAGCACAGATACGCAGTATTTT
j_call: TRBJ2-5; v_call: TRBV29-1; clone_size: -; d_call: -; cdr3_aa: CSVEGVRGPGETQYF; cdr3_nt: TGCAGCGTTGAAGGTGTTCGGGGGCCGGGAGAGACCCAGTACTTC
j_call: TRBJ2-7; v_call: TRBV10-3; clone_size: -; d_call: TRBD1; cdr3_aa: CAISERQGSDEQYF; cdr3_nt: TGTGCCATCAGTGAGAGACAGGGTAGCGACGAGCAGTACTTC
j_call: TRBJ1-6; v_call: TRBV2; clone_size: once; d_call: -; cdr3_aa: CASSVGQSGNSPLHF; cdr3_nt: TGTGCCAGCAGTGTTGGACAGAGCGGTAATTCACCCCTCCACTTT
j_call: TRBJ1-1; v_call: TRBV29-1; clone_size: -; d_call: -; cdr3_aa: CSMNTEAFF; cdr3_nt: TGCAGCATGAACACTGAAGCTTTCTTT
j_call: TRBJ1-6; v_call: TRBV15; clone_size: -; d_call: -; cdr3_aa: CATSSLRTPLHF; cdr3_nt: TGTGCCACCAGCAGCCTTAGAACACCCCTCCACTTT
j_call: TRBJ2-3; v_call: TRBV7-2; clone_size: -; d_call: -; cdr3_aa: CASSLLGGVSTDTQYF; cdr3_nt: TGTGCCAGCAGCTTATTAGGCGGGGTGAGCACAGATACGCAGTATTTT
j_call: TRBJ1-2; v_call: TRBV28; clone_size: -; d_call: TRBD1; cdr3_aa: CASSLTGPGGYTF; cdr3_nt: TGTGCCAGCAGCCTGACAGGGCCTGGCGGCTACACCTTC
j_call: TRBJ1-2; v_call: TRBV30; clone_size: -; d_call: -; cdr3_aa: CAWSDWADYGYTF; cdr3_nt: TGTGCCTGGAGTGATTGGGCTGACTATGGCTACACCTTC
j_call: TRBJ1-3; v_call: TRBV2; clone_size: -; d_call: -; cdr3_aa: CASSVGQEYGNTIYF; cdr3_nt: TGTGCCAGCAGTGTCGGTCAGGAGTATGGAAACACCATATATTTT
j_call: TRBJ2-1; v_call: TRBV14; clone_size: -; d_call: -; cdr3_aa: CASSHPTDTYNEQFF; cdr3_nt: TGTGCCAGCAGTCACCCTACCGACACCTACAATGAGCAGTTCTTC
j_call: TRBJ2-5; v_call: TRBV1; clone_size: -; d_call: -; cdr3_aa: CTSSQRETQYF; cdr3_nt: TGCACCAGCAGCCAGCGGGAGACCCAGTACTTC
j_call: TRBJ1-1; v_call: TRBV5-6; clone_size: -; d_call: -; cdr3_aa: CASSLEDEAFF; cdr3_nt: TGTGCCAGCAGCTTGGAGGATGAAGCTTTCTTT
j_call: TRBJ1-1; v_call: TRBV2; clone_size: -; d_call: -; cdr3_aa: CASSPERNTEAFF; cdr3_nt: TGTGCCAGCAGCCCCGAGCGTAACACTGAAGCTTTCTTT
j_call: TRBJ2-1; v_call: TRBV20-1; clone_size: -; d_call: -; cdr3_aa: CSAGTRDEQFF; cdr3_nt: TGCAGTGCTGGCACACGAGATGAGCAGTTCTTC